These 19 T cell receptor beta chains were all obtained from the same sample, sequenced in a study of CD8 T cells in ankylosing spondylitis. Findings and limits, study-wide: Ankylosing spondylitis blood appeared to carry a characteristic TCR beta motif of roughly eight highly homologous variants.

One entry per CDR3 protein results from TCRdb running MiXCR on the 5' RACE reads. The sample lists hundreds of thousands of distinct CDR3 sequences, roughly 12% occurring once. These receptors are not linked to any known antigen. Sequenced: blood, either unsorted or a sorted T cell fraction (not recorded which). The receptors were gathered from a male donor with ankylosing spondylitis.

This clonotype occurred a few times. The chain carries TRBV12-3 or TRBV12-4 and TRBJ2-1, with 10 bases matching TRBD2. V lost 5 bases to trimming and J lost 8 bases; unmatched junction nucleotides: 12. The CDR3 loop spans 16 amino acids. Here the CDR3 DNA reads TGTGCCAGCAGTCCCCTCCAGCGGGAGGGGAGGGATGAGCAGTTCTTC. Translated, it gives CASSPLQREGRDEQFF.

The V call is TRBV20-1, the J call TRBJ2-5; no clear D gene. Germline CDR1 and CDR2: DFQATT and SNEGSKA (reference sequence). CDR3 length: 11 amino acids. Trimming left V 8 bases short and J 5 bases short, with 12 bases between. For the CDR3, the DNA is TGCAGTCCCGGCCTTGCGGAGACCCAGTACTTC. Protein product: CSPGLAETQYF.

The CDR3 sequence: CASREGTSGNSSPSV. The CDR3 region has the DNA TGCGCCAGCAGGGAAGGGACTAGCGGGAACAGCTCTCCGTCCGTC. The chain couples TRBV5-1 to TRBJ2-7; 13 bases agree with TRBD2. Germline-derived CDR1 and CDR2 are SGHRS and YFSETQ. The CDR3 extends over 15 amino acids.

The chain carries TRBV20-1 and TRBJ1-5; D remains ambiguous. CDR3 length equals 14 residues. The germline CDR1 and CDR2 sequences are DFQATT and SNEGSKA (reference sequence). Trimming took off 6 bases at V and 0 bases at J, with 12 bases between the two ends. The CDR3 reads CSALDRTSNQPQHF. The CDR3 bases are TGCAGTGCCCTAGATAGGACTAGCAATCAGCCCCAGCATTTT.

This sequence joins TRBV18 and TRBJ2-7; no definite D call. Trimming pared 2 bases from V and 1 base from J, leaving 15 bases between. This CDR3 has 16 residues. Germline V gives CDR1 KGHSH, CDR2 LQKENI. CDR3 residues: CASSPIGRLRSYEQYF. CDR3 nucleotides: TGTGCCAGCTCACCAATTGGCAGGTTAAGATCCTACGAGCAGTACTTC.

This clonotype was counted ten times or more. The chain employs TRBV5-1 and TRBJ2-2; TRBD2 matches at 13 bases. With 3 bases clipped from V and 2 bases from J, the junction kept 4 bases outside the gene matches. This CDR3 is 17 amino acids long. Germline-derived CDR1 and CDR2 are SGHRS and YFSETQ. The CDR3 here is CASSSGLAGTNTGELFF. The CDR3 bases are TGCGCCAGCAGCTCGGGACTAGCGGGGACAAACACCGGGGAGCTGTTTTTT.

This chain connects TRBV15 to TRBJ1-4; 8 bases align to TRBD1. Germline assignment: CDR1 LNHNV and CDR2 YYDKDF (reference sequence). V shed 2 bases, J shed 7 bases, and the junction held 6 bases outside the gene matches. The CDR3 runs to 15 residues. As DNA, the CDR3 is TGTGCCACCAGCAGATCGACAGGGGTGTCTGAAAAACTGTTTTTT. It codes for CATSRSTGVSEKLFF.

Only a few counts were recorded for this clonotype. The chain carries TRBV12-3 or TRBV12-4 and TRBJ1-5, with a weak D call TRBD1 (6 bases). The CDR3 sequence is 16 residues long. The ends were cut back, 4 bases at V and 1 base at J, with 14 bases in the middle. The CDR3 bases are TGTGCCAGCAGTTCGAAACAGGGTAGGAGCAATCAGCCCCAGCATTTT. It codes for CASSSKQGRSNQPQHF.

This clonotype was seen a few times. The chain is built from TRBV7-9 and TRBJ2-7; the match to TRBD1 covers 9 bases. Germline CDR1 and CDR2: SEHNR and FQNEAQ (reference sequence). There are 15 residues in the CDR3. V shed 5 bases and J 2 bases; nucleotides not matched to a gene: 7. The DNA of the CDR3 is TGTGCCAGCAGCCTGAGGGGACAGGGCACCTACGAGCAGTACTTC. Translation: CASSLRGQGTYEQYF.

This clonotype came up many times. The V call is TRBV24-1, the J call TRBJ2-1, with D uncertain. The germline gives CDR1 KGHDR, CDR2 SFDVKD. Trimming removed 4 bases from V and 1 base from J, with 4 bases in between. The CDR3 loop spans 13 amino acids. The DNA of the CDR3 is TGTGCCACCAGTGAGTCATCCTACAATGAGCAGTTCTTC. Protein product: CATSESSYNEQFF.

The sample holds many counts of this clonotype. The rearrangement uses TRBV12-3 or TRBV12-4 and TRBJ2-7; 9 nucleotides align to TRBD1. V shed 5 bases, J shed 4 bases, and the junction held 6 bases outside the gene matches. This CDR3 is built from 14 residues. CDR3 protein: CASSPGQGSYEQYF. The DNA for the CDR3 is TGTGCCAGCAGTCCGGGACAGGGTTCTTACGAGCAGTACTTC.

This clonotype came up a few times. The chain joins TRBV5-1 to TRBJ2-1; 9 nucleotides line up with TRBD2. V was clipped by 4 bases and J by 7 bases; unmatched bases: 6. The CDR3 has 14 amino acids. Germline V gene lookup returns CDR1 SGHRS and CDR2 YFSETQ. The CDR3 coding sequence is TGCGCCAGCAGCGTTAGCGGGAGTAGGAATGAGCAGTTCTTC. It is translated as CASSVSGSRNEQFF.

V gene TRBV5-1 combines with J gene TRBJ2-3, with D perhaps TRBD2 (7 bases). The CDR3 totals 16 residues. Germline V gene sequence: CDR1 SGHRS, CDR2 YFSETQ. Trimming left V 0 bases short and J 0 bases short, with 11 bases between. CDR3 bases: TGCGCCAGCAGCTTGGCCGGGGGGCAGAGCACAGATACGCAGTATTTT. Translation: CASSLAGGQSTDTQYF.

The rearrangement joins TRBV3-1 to TRBJ2-1; D is perhaps TRBD1 or TRBD2 (5 bases each). Germline V gene sequence: CDR1 LGHDT, CDR2 YNNKEL (reference sequence). CDR3 length: 16 amino acids. Trimming removed 3 bases from V and 3 bases from J, with 15 bases in between. The CDR3 region has the DNA TGTGCCAGCAGCCACTTAGGGGAGTATCGCTACAATGAGCAGTTCTTC. Its translation: CASSHLGEYRYNEQFF.

The V and J genes are TRBV7-8 and TRBJ2-5; D gene unclear. With 2 bases removed from V and 1 base from J, the gap between germline ends came to 11 bases. The germline CDR1 and CDR2 sequences are SGHVS and FQNEAQ. This CDR3 region has 15 residues. DNA for the CDR3: TGTGCCAGCAGCTTATTATTGGCAACCCAAGAGACCCAGTACTTC. It yields the protein CASSLLLATQETQYF.

This clonotype was detected ten times or more. V gene TRBV20-1 combines with J gene TRBJ2-1; 7 bases fit TRBD2. The junction had 10 bases not matched to a gene; V was cut back by 7 bases and J by 7 bases. Germline assignment: CDR1 DFQATT and CDR2 SNEGSKA (reference sequence). The CDR3 consists of 13 residues. The CDR3 loop reads CSVRLARWNEQFF. CDR3 DNA: TGCAGTGTTCGACTAGCCAGATGGAATGAGCAGTTCTTC.

This clonotype was recorded only once. The chain uses TRBV20-1 and TRBJ1-1; D possibly corresponds to TRBD1 (5 bases). The V end was cut by 6 bases, the J end by 2 bases, with 13 bases between. The CDR3 covers 13 residues. The germline V gene has CDR1 DFQATT and CDR2 SNEGSKA (reference sequence). CDR3 nucleotide sequence: TGCAGTGCCAGGCAGGGCCTAAACACTGAAGCTTTCTTT. It yields the protein CSARQGLNTEAFF.

The genes are TRBV12-3 or TRBV12-4 and TRBJ2-2, with 10 bases lining up with TRBD1. Losses at the gene ends were 6 bases for V and 4 bases for J; bases not matched to a gene: 8. The CDR3 spans 16 residues. The CDR3 protein is CASREGTGVVTGELFF. The CDR3 nucleotides read TGTGCCAGCAGGGAAGGGACAGGGGTGGTCACCGGGGAGCTGTTTTTT.

A few counts support this clonotype. V usage is TRBV24-1 and J usage is TRBJ1-5; no definite D call. With 4 bases removed from V and 5 bases from J, the gap between germline ends came to 8 bases. This CDR3 is built from 13 residues. The germline gives CDR1 KGHDR, CDR2 SFDVKD. This chain's CDR3 is CATSETSHQPQHF. For the CDR3, the DNA is TGTGCCACCAGTGAAACAAGCCATCAGCCCCAGCATTTT.